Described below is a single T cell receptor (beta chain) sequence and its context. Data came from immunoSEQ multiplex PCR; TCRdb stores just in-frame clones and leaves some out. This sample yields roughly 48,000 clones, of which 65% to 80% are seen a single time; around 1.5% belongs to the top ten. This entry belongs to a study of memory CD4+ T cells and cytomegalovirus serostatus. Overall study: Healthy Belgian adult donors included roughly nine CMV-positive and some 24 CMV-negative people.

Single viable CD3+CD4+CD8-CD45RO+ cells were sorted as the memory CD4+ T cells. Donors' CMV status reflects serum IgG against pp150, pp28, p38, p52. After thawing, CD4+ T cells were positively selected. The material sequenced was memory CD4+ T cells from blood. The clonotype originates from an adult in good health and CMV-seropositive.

CDR3 sequence: CASSARTNEKLFF. The DNA for the CDR3 is TGTGCCAGCAGCGCTAGAACTAATGAAAAACTGTTTTTT. The chain is built from TRBV4-2 and TRBJ1-4, with no clear D. There are 13 residues in the CDR3. V shed 5 bases and J shed 1 base, with 5 bases lying between them. CDR1 is LGHNA, CDR2 YNFKEQ, per germline.